Below are 17 T cell receptor beta chains sequenced from a single sample in a study of blood T cell repertoires in COVID-19 (dated by TCRdb to about 2020). The library was prepared using the immunoSEQ multiplex PCR assay. The immuneACCESS repertoire file appears here via TCRdb, limited to in-frame rearrangements. These files lack a portion of the clones; in checked studies, under half of the deficit traces to unresolved V genes, and the cause of the others is not known. The sample profile shows approximately 490,000 clones; 75% to 90% of them were found once. 0.65% to 0.9% of the sample is in the top ten clones. The specimen was PBMCs or T cells enriched from blood (not recorded which). The receptors were sampled from a young woman who had recovered from COVID-19.

This chain links TRBV29-1 with TRBJ2-3; no firm D call. V lost 4 bases, J lost 3 bases, and 11 bases lay in between. Germline loops: CDR1 SQVTM, CDR2 ANQGSEA. This CDR3 has 13 amino acids. CDR3 in amino acids: CSVGRRLTDTQYF. The CDR3 DNA sequence: TGCAGCGTTGGTAGGCGGTTGACAGATACGCAGTATTTT.

The V call is TRBV7-8, the J call TRBJ1-3, with D perhaps matching TRBD1 (6 bases). This CDR3 spans 15 amino acids. Trimming removed 3 bases at V and 4 bases at J, with 13 bases between. Per the germline V gene, CDR1 is SGHVS and CDR2 is FQNEAQ. CDR3 sequence (DNA): TGTGCCAGCAGCTTCGAGCCCGGACAGGGAAACACCATATATTTT. Amino acids: CASSFEPGQGNTIYF.

J is TRBJ2-4 and V is TRBV11-3, with TRBD2 as a possible D gene (7 bases). Germline assignment: CDR1 SGHNT and CDR2 YENEEA. This CDR3 is 13 amino acids long. V lost 4 bases to trimming and J lost 9 bases, with 13 bases between them. The CDR3 bases are TGTGCCAGCAGCTCTATGAGGGGGGGCATTCAGTACTTC. Its protein is CASSSMRGGIQYF.

Only a few counts were recorded for this clone. The V and J genes are TRBV11-2 and TRBJ2-3, with D perhaps TRBD2 (6 bases). The V and J ends lost 2 bases and 4 bases respectively, with 7 bases between them. Germline lookup yields CDR1 SGHAT and CDR2 FQNNGV. The CDR3 consists of 13 residues. CDR3 sequence reads: CASSLIAADTQYF. The CDR3 coding sequence is TGTGCCAGCAGCTTAATAGCGGCAGATACGCAGTATTTT.

The chain carries TRBV4-1 and TRBJ2-1, with TRBD1 as a possible D gene (6 bases). From germline, CDR1 is MGHRA and CDR2 YSYEKL. V shed 5 bases and J shed 8 bases, with 25 bases lying between them. This CDR3 contains 17 residues. The CDR3 DNA is TGCGCCAGCAGCTCTCAATTACAGGGTACAAGAATCGATGAGCAGTTCTTC. Protein: CASSSQLQGTRIDEQFF.

This chain uses TRBV30 with TRBJ2-5; D is possibly TRBD2 (5 bases). V lost 2 bases and J lost 5, with 9 bases in between. From germline, CDR1 is GTSNPN and CDR2 SVGIG (reference sequence). This CDR3 is built from 12 residues. The CDR3 nucleotides read TGTGCCTGGAGTATAGGACTCGAGACCCAGTACTTC. Translating gives CAWSIGLETQYF.

The rearrangement links TRBV7-2 to TRBJ2-1, with 12 bases identical to TRBD1. Germline-derived CDR1 and CDR2 are SGHTA and FQGNSA. The CDR3 length is 16 residues. V gave up 2 bases and J gave up 7 bases; unmatched junction bases: 6. The CDR3 region has the DNA TGTGCCAGCAGCTTATTTGGGACAGGGGGCGGGAATGAGCAGTTCTTC. Protein product: CASSLFGTGGGNEQFF.

This clone came up once. The chain combines TRBV28 with TRBJ2-7; 9 nucleotides agree with TRBD1. The CDR3 has 16 residues. Germline CDR1 MDHEN, CDR2 SYDVKM. With V trimmed by 10 bases and J by 3 bases, 16 bases remained unmatched. The CDR3 nucleotides are TGTGCCACATTAGGACAGGGGCCGCGAGGGGGCTACGAGCAGTACTTC. It specifies CATLGQGPRGGYEQYF.

DNA for the CDR3: TGTGCCAGCAGTTCTTCCTATGGCTACACCTTC. Protein: CASSSSYGYTF. The J gene is TRBJ1-2, the V gene TRBV28; D call uncertain. CDR1 and CDR2 (germline): MDHEN, SYDVKM. Trimming stripped 4 bases from V and 4 bases from J, with 4 bases between. This CDR3 contains 11 residues.

J is TRBJ1-1 and V is TRBV6-5, with TRBD1 identical over 8 bases. The CDR3 runs to 15 residues. Germline CDR1 and CDR2: MNHEY and SVGAGI. Losses at the gene ends were 4 bases for V and 3 bases for J; bases not matched to a gene: 7. The DNA of the CDR3 is TGTGCCAGCAGTTTTACGACAGGGGTGGACACTGAAGCTTTCTTT. Its translation: CASSFTTGVDTEAFF.

The chain couples TRBV5-1 to TRBJ1-6, with 8 nucleotides matching TRBD1. Unmatched junction bases numbered 11, after V lost 5 bases and J lost 7 bases. CDR1 is SGHRS and CDR2 is YFSETQ in the germline V gene. The CDR3 totals 16 residues. The CDR3 DNA reads as TGCGCCAGCAGGCACGGGACAGGTATTGAAAATTCACCCCTCCACTTT. It encodes CASRHGTGIENSPLHF.

J is TRBJ2-3 and V is TRBV2, with 11 bases fitting TRBD1. CDR1 is SNHLY, CDR2 FYNNEI, per germline. The CDR3 consists of 15 residues. V was clipped by 5 bases and J by 6 bases; unmatched bases: 7. In nucleotides, the CDR3 is TGTGCCAGCAGTCTCGGACAGGGGGCGTATGATACGCAGTATTTT. Translated: CASSLGQGAYDTQYF.

This clone turned up a few times. V usage is TRBV7-8 and J usage is TRBJ2-1; the match to TRBD1 covers 9 bases. Germline V gives CDR1 SGHVS, CDR2 FQNEAQ. The V and J ends lost 5 bases and 9 bases, in that order; junction bases with no gene match: 11. The CDR3 consists of 15 residues. The CDR3 nucleotides read TGTGCCAGCAGCGTCCAGGGACAGGGAACGAGTGAGCAGTTCTTC. As protein: CASSVQGQGTSEQFF.

The chain carries TRBV30 and TRBJ1-3, with a tentative D call TRBD1 (5 bases). From germline, CDR1 is GTSNPN and CDR2 SVGIG (reference sequence). The CDR3 contains 13 residues. Trimming left V 3 bases short and J 4 bases short, with 10 bases between. CDR3 DNA sequence: TGTGCCTGGAGAGGGCCAGGGGGAAACACCATATATTTT. This sequence encodes CAWRGPGGNTIYF.

The J gene is TRBJ2-1, the V gene TRBV30, with D possibly TRBD2 on 7 matching bases. The CDR3 spans 15 residues. Trimming took 1 base from V and 3 from J, leaving 13 bases between them. Germline V gives CDR1 GTSNPN, CDR2 SVGIG (reference sequence). DNA for the CDR3: TGTGCCTGGAGTGCAGAGGGGGGGGTCTACAATGAGCAGTTCTTC. It specifies CAWSAEGGVYNEQFF.

V and J are TRBV28 and TRBJ1-2; D is ambiguous. The CDR3 is 12 residues long. CDR1 and CDR2 from the germline V gene are MDHEN and SYDVKM. V was cut by 3 bases and J by 5 bases, with 7 bases left in between. The CDR3: CASSFNRYGYTF. The DNA for the CDR3 is TGTGCCAGCAGTTTTAACAGATATGGCTACACCTTC.

This clone occurred once. The chain links TRBV19 to TRBJ2-5, with 7 bases matching TRBD2. With V trimmed by 5 bases and J by 0 bases, 3 bases remained unmatched. Germline values: CDR1 LNHDA, CDR2 SQIVND (reference sequence). The CDR3 has 14 amino acids. CDR3 sequence: CASSLREYQETQYF. The CDR3 nucleotides read TGTGCCAGTAGTTTGCGGGAGTACCAAGAGACCCAGTACTTC.